The source of this T cell receptor beta chain is a study of T cell changes during pregnancy in multiple sclerosis. The CDR3 extends over 13 amino acids. Germline assignment: CDR1 SGDLS and CDR2 YYNGEE. The V gene lost 0 bases and the J gene lost 6 bases, with 7 bases spanning the gap. Sequenced by immunoSEQ multiplex PCR; TCRdb stores in-frame clones only, minus some. The sample has around 60,000 clones, around 95% seen once; the top ten hold roughly 0.35%. The gene calls are TRBV9 and TRBJ1-5; no definite D call. Sequencing was performed on CD4+ T cells from peripheral blood mononuclear cells, taken before pregnancy. The TCR was taken from a female donor with multiple sclerosis, enrolled in a pregnancy study. In DNA, the CDR3 is TGTGCCAGCAGCGTAGCTCCCGGTCAGCCCCAGCATTTT. It yields the protein CASSVAPGQPQHF.